These 30 T cell receptor beta chains came from one sample sequenced in a study of shared clonotypes between healthy human individuals (dated by TCRdb to between 2020 and 2021). Library preparation used the immunoSEQ multiplex PCR assay. TCRdb provides this immuneACCESS table in a form limited to in-frame rearrangements. Some clones are lacking; in checked studies, under half of them reflect an unresolved V gene, and why the rest are absent is not known. Present in this sample are about 600,000 clones, 97% of which were seen just once. The ten largest clones take up around 0.06% of the sample. Material for sequencing was naive CD4+ T cells sorted from blood. The label giving this sample's cell subset or site can be read as: CD45RA+ positively selected. All receptors derive from a woman aged 25 to 39 in good health.

Of note for this clone: Different DNA sequences within this sample yield the same CDR3. The rearrangement uses TRBV5-1 and TRBJ2-7; the match to TRBD1 covers 7 bases. Germline V gene data show CDR1 as SGHRS and CDR2 as YFSETQ. J lost 0 bases, V lost 1 base, and 4 bases had no gene match. The length of the CDR3 is 15 residues. CDR3 DNA sequence: TGCGCCAGCAGCTTGCCTCGGGACAGCTCCTACGAGCAGTACTTC. Translation gives CASSLPRDSSYEQYF.

DNA of the CDR3: TGCAGTTCAGACAGACAGTACGAGCAGTACTTC. It specifies CSSDRQYEQYF. This chain links TRBV20-1 with TRBJ2-7, with D perhaps matching TRBD1 (5 bases). The CDR3 loop spans 11 amino acids. Germline loops: CDR1 DFQATT, CDR2 SNEGSKA (reference sequence). Trimming took off 8 bases at V and 4 bases at J, with 12 bases between the two ends.

The chain has TRBV11-2 and TRBJ2-7; 7 positions match TRBD1. V was clipped by 1 base and J by 2 bases; unmatched bases: 8. CDR1 is SGHAT, CDR2 FQNNGV, per germline. The CDR3 totals 16 residues. CDR3 bases: TGTGCCAGCAGCTTAGGAGGGACAGTACTGACCTACGAGCAGTACTTC. Protein sequence: CASSLGGTVLTYEQYF.

This chain uses TRBV7-2 with TRBJ2-3, with D possibly TRBD2 on 6 matching bases. Trimming left V 6 bases short and J 0 bases short, with 13 bases between. CDR1 and CDR2 (germline): SGHTA, FQGNSA. This CDR3 spans 15 amino acids. Here the CDR3 DNA reads TGTGCCAGCAGTCGGGGACTTTTGAGCACAGATACGCAGTATTTT. Its protein product is CASSRGLLSTDTQYF.

The chain couples TRBV27 to TRBJ1-1; D possibly corresponds to TRBD1 (6 bases). Germline CDR1 and CDR2: MNHEY and SMNVEV (reference sequence). The CDR3 is 13 amino acids. Deletions cut 3 bases from V and 5 bases from J, with 10 bases between. The CDR3 sequence is CASSLEGGTEAFF. The CDR3 nucleotides are TGTGCCAGCAGTTTGGAGGGGGGAACTGAAGCTTTCTTT.

The chain has TRBV6-1 and TRBJ1-6, with 10 bases matching TRBD1. Germline V CDR1 and CDR2: MNHNS, SASEGT. There are 15 residues in the CDR3. The V segment lost 10 bases and the J segment 8 bases; nucleotides outside the gene matches: 11. The CDR3 DNA follows: TGTGCCACCTACTCCTCCGGGACAGGGGATTCACCCCTCCACTTT. Translation: CATYSSGTGDSPLHF.

In its sample, this clone was seen once. The V call is TRBV18, the J call TRBJ2-3; D is unresolved. The germline CDR1 and CDR2 sequences are KGHSH and LQKENI. This CDR3 is built from 12 residues. V lost 0 bases to trimming and J lost 6 bases, with 4 bases between them. The CDR3 here is CASSPPVDTQYF. For the CDR3, the DNA is TGTGCCAGCTCACCACCGGTGGATACGCAGTATTTT.

The genes are TRBV5-1 and TRBJ2-2; possible D gene TRBD1, 5 bases. The CDR3 totals 15 residues. Looked up from germline, CDR1 is SGHRS and CDR2 is YFSETQ. With 0 bases removed from V and 6 bases from J, the gap between germline ends came to 12 bases. CDR3 protein: CASSLGRAKAGELFF. CDR3 coding DNA: TGCGCCAGCAGCTTGGGCAGGGCAAAGGCCGGGGAGCTGTTTTTT. The full variable domain, completed using reference TRBV5-1 and TRBJ2-2, is KAGVTQTPRYLIKTRGQQVTLSCSPISGHRSVSWYQQTPGQGLQFLFEYFSETQRNKGNFPGRFSGRQFSNSRSEMNVSTLELGDSALYLCASSLGRAKAGELFFGEGSRLTVL.

This clone was observed a single time. Other DNA sequences in this sample translate to the same CDR3. The chain is built from TRBV18 and TRBJ2-3; D is tentatively TRBD1 or TRBD2 (5 bases each). Deletions cut 3 bases from V and 2 bases from J, with 6 bases between. This CDR3 spans 13 amino acids. CDR1 KGHSH and CDR2 LQKENI come from the germline V gene. Here the CDR3 reads CASSPGPTDTQYF. The DNA of the CDR3 is TGTGCCAGCTCACCGGGACCCACAGATACGCAGTATTTT.

DNA for the CDR3: TGTGCCAGCAGTGAATCAGGGGTTGTCGACTACGAGCAGTACTTC. Translating gives CASSESGVVDYEQYF. The chain carries TRBV6-1 and TRBJ2-7; D may be TRBD1 (6 bases). The V end lost 2 bases, the J end lost 3 bases, and 14 bases lay between the germline ends. Germline CDR1 is MNHNS and CDR2 is SASEGT. This CDR3 comprises 15 residues.

DNA of the CDR3: TGTGCCAGCAGTATCCCAGGCAGAGATGAAAATGAAGCTTTCTTT. It yields the protein CASSIPGRDENEAFF. The chain couples TRBV28 to TRBJ1-1, with unresolved D. The V end lost 5 bases, the J end lost 7 bases, and 20 bases lay between the germline ends. The germline V gene encodes CDR1 MDHEN and CDR2 SYDVKM. The CDR3 has 15 amino acids.

This sequence joins TRBV6-5 and TRBJ2-3; a possible D gene is TRBD2 (6 bases). V was shortened by 8 bases and J by 1 base, with 13 bases between the two germline ends. The germline V gene encodes CDR1 MNHEY and CDR2 SVGAGI. The CDR3 runs 14 residues. In nucleotides, the CDR3 is TGTGCCAGCGGAGGGATGTGGGGCACAGATACGCAGTATTTT. Its translation: CASGGMWGTDTQYF.

The V gene is TRBV28, the J gene TRBJ2-7; D is possibly TRBD1 (6 bases). This CDR3 comprises 16 residues. V was trimmed by 6 bases and J by 3 bases, leaving 21 bases between them. CDR1 is MDHEN, CDR2 SYDVKM, per germline. Here the CDR3 reads CASRPLSLGQHYEQYF. Written as DNA, the CDR3 is TGTGCCAGCAGGCCGCTTTCTCTCGGACAGCACTACGAGCAGTACTTC.

This clone was counted a single time. This chain joins TRBV7-2 and TRBJ2-7; a weak D match, TRBD1 (5 bases). V lost 3 bases and J 10 bases, leaving 10 bases between the germline ends. The CDR3 length is 11 residues. CDR1 is SGHTA and CDR2 is FQGNSA in the germline V gene. The CDR3 reads CASSFRVEQYF. In nucleotides, the CDR3 is TGTGCCAGCAGCTTCAGGGTTGAACAGTACTTC.

This rearrangement joins TRBV5-4 to TRBJ1-4; 12 nucleotides match TRBD1. CDR3 length equals 16 residues. Trimming at V came to 3 bases and at J to 4 bases, leaving 4 bases not matched to a gene. The germline CDR1 and CDR2 sequences are SGHNT and YYREEE (reference sequence). The CDR3, as DNA: TGTGCCAGCAGCTGGGGACAGGGGGCTGGTAATGAAAAACTGTTTTTT. It is translated as CASSWGQGAGNEKLFF.

This chain uses TRBV5-1 with TRBJ1-1; 8 bases agree with TRBD1. The CDR3 runs 13 residues. The germline gives CDR1 SGHRS, CDR2 YFSETQ. V was clipped by 3 bases and J by 3 bases; unmatched bases: 1. This CDR3 is CASSWTGYTEAFF. CDR3 nucleotide sequence: TGCGCCAGCAGCTGGACAGGGTACACTGAAGCTTTCTTT.

J is TRBJ1-5 and V is TRBV6-5; D ambiguous. This CDR3 is 14 amino acids long. The germline V gene encodes CDR1 MNHEY and CDR2 SVGAGI. Trimming removed 0 bases from V and 5 bases from J, with 8 bases in between. As DNA, the CDR3 is TGTGCCAGCAGTTACTCGACCCATGATCAGCCCCAGCATTTT. This encodes CASSYSTHDQPQHF.

The chain joins TRBV5-1 to TRBJ2-3, with 14 nucleotides matching TRBD2. The CDR3 has 18 residues. CDR1 is SGHRS, CDR2 YFSETQ, per germline. Unmatched junction bases numbered 7, after V lost 4 bases and J lost 0 bases. CDR3 in amino acids: CASSRLAGGPQSTDTQYF. For the CDR3, the DNA is TGCGCCAGCAGCCGACTAGCGGGAGGGCCCCAGAGCACAGATACGCAGTATTTT.

As regards this clone: Other nucleotide sequences from this sample produce the same CDR3. The V gene is TRBV5-1, the J gene TRBJ1-1, with 10 positions matching TRBD1. The CDR3 has 15 residues. The trim removed 0 bases at V and 5 bases at J, leaving 4 bases unmatched. CDR1 is SGHRS, CDR2 YFSETQ, per germline. The CDR3 DNA reads as TGCGCCAGCAGCTTGGAGGGACAGGGGTTGACTGAAGCTTTCTTT. Translation: CASSLEGQGLTEAFF.

The chain joins TRBV4-1 to TRBJ2-5; 13 bases are shared with TRBD2. The CDR3 consists of 17 residues. The V and J ends lost 4 bases and 4 bases, in that order; junction bases with no gene match: 9. Looked up from germline, CDR1 is MGHRA and CDR2 is YSYEKL. In nucleotides, the CDR3 is TGCGCCAGCAGCCGGGAGTCGGGACTAGCGGGAACAGAGACCCAGTACTTC. The encoded protein is CASSRESGLAGTETQYF.

This chain uses TRBV19 with TRBJ2-7; TRBD1 agrees at 8 bases. The V gene's germline CDR1 is LNHDA and CDR2 SQIVND (reference sequence). CDR3 length: 13 residues. Losses at the gene ends were 3 bases for V and 5 bases for J; bases not matched to a gene: 3. The CDR3 region is CASSIGQGDEQYF. The CDR3 DNA sequence: TGTGCCAGTAGTATCGGACAGGGCGACGAGCAGTACTTC.

This chain uses TRBV25-1 with TRBJ2-1; D gene unclear. Trimming left V 3 bases short and J 8 bases short, with 20 bases between. CDR3 length equals 16 residues. Germline V gives CDR1 MGHDK, CDR2 SYGVNS. The CDR3 nucleotides read TGTGCCAGCAGTGAGTTCACCGGGCCCGGAGTCGATGAGCAGTTCTTC. Its translation: CASSEFTGPGVDEQFF.

The chain combines TRBV28 with TRBJ1-2; TRBD1 agrees at 8 bases. V was clipped by 6 bases and J by 3 bases; unmatched bases: 9. The CDR3 extends over 15 amino acids. Germline CDR1 is MDHEN and CDR2 is SYDVKM. The CDR3 nucleotides read TGTGCCAGCAGATCGACAGGGGAGGCGGACTATGGCTACACCTTC. Its translation: CASRSTGEADYGYTF.

V and J are TRBV27 and TRBJ2-7; D remains ambiguous. V was clipped by 4 bases and J by 3 bases, with 10 bases between them. Per the germline V gene, CDR1 is MNHEY and CDR2 is SMNVEV (reference sequence). The CDR3 length is 13 residues. The CDR3 here is CASSSHSLYEQYF. The CDR3 DNA reads as TGTGCCAGCAGTTCCCATAGTCTCTACGAGCAGTACTTC.

The rearrangement uses TRBV7-9 and TRBJ1-3, with D hard to call. Germline V gives CDR1 SEHNR, CDR2 FQNEAQ (reference sequence). Trimming shortened V by 7 bases and J by 0 bases, and 1 base separated the two germline ends. The CDR3 length is 11 residues. CDR3 region: CASNSGNTIYF. The CDR3 coding sequence is TGTGCCAGCAACTCTGGAAACACCATATATTTT. Using reference TRBV7-9 and TRBJ1-3 for the parts outside the CDR3, the full variable domain is DTGVSQNPRHKITKRGQNVTFRCDPISEHNRLYWYRQTLGQGPEFLTYFQNEAQLEKSRLLSDRFSAERPKGSFSTLEIQRTEQGDSAMYLCASNSGNTIYFGEGSWLTVV.

The V gene is TRBV11-2, the J gene TRBJ2-7; D might be TRBD2 (5 bases). Trimming stripped 2 bases from V and 4 bases from J, with 9 bases between. Germline CDR1 SGHAT, CDR2 FQNNGV. This CDR3 spans 13 amino acids. In DNA form, the CDR3 reads TGTGCCAGCAGCTTAAACGGGGATTACGAGCAGTACTTC. This encodes CASSLNGDYEQYF.

The V call is TRBV5-1, the J call TRBJ2-5, with 9 bases lining up with TRBD1. The V gene end was trimmed by 5 bases and the J gene end by 5 bases; junction bases not matched to a gene: 7. Germline loops: CDR1 SGHRS, CDR2 YFSETQ. CDR3 length: 14 residues. The CDR3 protein is CASSPTGGRETQYF. DNA of the CDR3: TGCGCCAGCAGTCCTACAGGGGGCCGCGAGACCCAGTACTTC.

CDR3 amino acids: CASSLNGWELPREQYF. The CDR3 DNA reads TGTGCCAGCAGCCTTAACGGCTGGGAATTACCGCGAGAGCAGTACTTC. The V and J genes are TRBV28 and TRBJ2-7; D remains ambiguous. Trimming stripped 6 bases from V and 7 bases from J, with 25 bases between. CDR1 and CDR2 from the germline V gene are MDHEN and SYDVKM. CDR3 length equals 16 residues. The variable domain in full, with the rest retrieved from reference TRBV28 and TRBJ2-7, is DVKVTQSSRYLVKRTGEKVFLECVQDMDHENMFWYRQDPGLGLRLIYFSYDVKMKEKGDIPEGYSVSREKKERFSLILESASTNQTSMYLCASSLNGWELPREQYFGPGTRLTVT.

The V gene is TRBV5-8, the J gene TRBJ2-3; D not certain. V lost 0 bases to trimming and J lost 3 bases, with 8 bases between them. Germline V gives CDR1 SGHTS, CDR2 YDEGEE. This CDR3 has 14 residues. CDR3 sequence (DNA): TGTGCCAGCAGCTTGGCAGGTCGGACAGATACGCAGTATTTT. It is translated as CASSLAGRTDTQYF.

In regard to this clone: Other DNA sequences of this sample code for an identical CDR3. The gene calls are TRBV7-9 and TRBJ1-4; perhaps TRBD1 as D (5 bases). The germline gives CDR1 SEHNR, CDR2 FQNEAQ (reference sequence). This CDR3 has 14 residues. Trimming cost V 1 base and J 7 bases, with 10 bases left between them. CDR3 coding DNA: TGTGCCAGCAGCTTAGGCCAGGGAGGTGAAAAACTGTTTTTT. It translates to CASSLGQGGEKLFF.